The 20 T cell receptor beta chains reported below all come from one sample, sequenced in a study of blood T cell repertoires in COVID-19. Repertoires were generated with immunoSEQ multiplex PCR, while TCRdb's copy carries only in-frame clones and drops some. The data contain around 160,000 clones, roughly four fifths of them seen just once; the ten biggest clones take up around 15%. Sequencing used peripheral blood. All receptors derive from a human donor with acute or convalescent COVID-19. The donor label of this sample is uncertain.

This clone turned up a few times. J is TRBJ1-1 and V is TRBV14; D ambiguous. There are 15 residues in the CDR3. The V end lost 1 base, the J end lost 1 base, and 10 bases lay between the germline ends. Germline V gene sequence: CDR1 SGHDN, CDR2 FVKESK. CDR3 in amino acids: CASSQGPTWNTEAFF. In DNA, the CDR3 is TGTGCCAGCAGCCAAGGTCCCACTTGGAACACTGAAGCTTTCTTT.

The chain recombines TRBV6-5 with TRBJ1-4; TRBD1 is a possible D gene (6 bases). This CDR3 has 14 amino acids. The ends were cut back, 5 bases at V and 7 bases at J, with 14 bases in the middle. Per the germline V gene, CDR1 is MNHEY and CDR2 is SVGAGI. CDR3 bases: TGTGCCAGCAGTACCAGGGGATTGAGTGAAAAACTGTTTTTT. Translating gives CASSTRGLSEKLFF.

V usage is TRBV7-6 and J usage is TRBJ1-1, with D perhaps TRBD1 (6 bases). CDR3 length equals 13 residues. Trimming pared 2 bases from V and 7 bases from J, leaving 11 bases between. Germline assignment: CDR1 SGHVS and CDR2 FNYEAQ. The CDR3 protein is CASSLSSGDEAFF. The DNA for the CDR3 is TGTGCCAGCAGCTTAAGTTCAGGGGATGAAGCTTTCTTT.

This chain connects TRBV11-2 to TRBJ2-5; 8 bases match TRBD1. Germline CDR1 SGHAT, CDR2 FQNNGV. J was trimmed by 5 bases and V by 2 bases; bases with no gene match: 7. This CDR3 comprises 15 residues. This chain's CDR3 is CASSLQGALGETQYF. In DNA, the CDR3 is TGTGCCAGCAGCTTACAGGGGGCGCTGGGGGAGACCCAGTACTTC.

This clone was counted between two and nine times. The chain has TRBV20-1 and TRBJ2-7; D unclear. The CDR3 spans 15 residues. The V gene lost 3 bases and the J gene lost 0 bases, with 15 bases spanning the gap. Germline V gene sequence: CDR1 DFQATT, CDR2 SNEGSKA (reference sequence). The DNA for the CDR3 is TGCAGTGCTAGTATTGCAGGCCTACGCTCCTACGAGCAGTACTTC. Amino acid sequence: CSASIAGLRSYEQYF.

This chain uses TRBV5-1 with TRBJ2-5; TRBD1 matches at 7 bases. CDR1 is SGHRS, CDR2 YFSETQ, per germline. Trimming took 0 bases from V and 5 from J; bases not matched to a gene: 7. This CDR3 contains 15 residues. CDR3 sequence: CASSLEGAPPETQYF. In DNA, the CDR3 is TGCGCCAGCAGCTTGGAGGGGGCACCCCCGGAGACCCAGTACTTC. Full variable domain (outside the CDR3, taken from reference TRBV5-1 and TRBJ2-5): KAGVTQTPRYLIKTRGQQVTLSCSPISGHRSVSWYQQTPGQGLQFLFEYFSETQRNKGNFPGRFSGRQFSNSRSEMNVSTLELGDSALYLCASSLEGAPPETQYFGPGTRLLVL.

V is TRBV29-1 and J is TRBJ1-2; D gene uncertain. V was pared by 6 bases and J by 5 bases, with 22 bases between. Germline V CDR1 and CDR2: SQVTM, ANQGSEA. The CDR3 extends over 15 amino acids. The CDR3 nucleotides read TGCAGCGTCCCAAAACAGTACGACCCCCAGTATGGCTACACCTTC. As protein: CSVPKQYDPQYGYTF.

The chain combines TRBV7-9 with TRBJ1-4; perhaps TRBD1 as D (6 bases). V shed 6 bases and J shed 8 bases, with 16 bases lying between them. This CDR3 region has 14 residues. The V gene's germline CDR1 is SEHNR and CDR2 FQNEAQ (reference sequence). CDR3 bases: TGTGCCAGCAGTTTGGACAGTACCGTAGAAAAACTGTTTTTT. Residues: CASSLDSTVEKLFF. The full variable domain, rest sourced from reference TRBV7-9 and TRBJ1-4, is DTGVSQNPRHKITKRGQNVTFRCDPISEHNRLYWYRQTLGQGPEFLTYFQNEAQLEKSRLLSDRFSAERPKGSFSTLEIQRTEQGDSAMYLCASSLDSTVEKLFFGSGTQLSVL.

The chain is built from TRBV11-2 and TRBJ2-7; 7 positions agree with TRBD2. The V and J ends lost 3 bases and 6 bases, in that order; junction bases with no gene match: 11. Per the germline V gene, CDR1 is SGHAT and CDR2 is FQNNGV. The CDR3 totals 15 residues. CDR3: CASSFTGTMISEQYF. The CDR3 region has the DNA TGTGCCAGCAGCTTTACCGGGACTATGATCTCCGAGCAGTACTTC.

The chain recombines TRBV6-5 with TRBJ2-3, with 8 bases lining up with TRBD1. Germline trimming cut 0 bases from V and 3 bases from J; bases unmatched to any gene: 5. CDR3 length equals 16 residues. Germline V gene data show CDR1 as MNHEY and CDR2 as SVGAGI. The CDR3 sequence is CASSYSTGVATDTQYF. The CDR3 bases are TGTGCCAGCAGTTACTCGACAGGGGTTGCAACAGATACGCAGTATTTT.

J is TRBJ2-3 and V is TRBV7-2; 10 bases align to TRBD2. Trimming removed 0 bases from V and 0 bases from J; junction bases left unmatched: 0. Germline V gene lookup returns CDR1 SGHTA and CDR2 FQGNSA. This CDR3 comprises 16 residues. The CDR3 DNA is TGTGCCAGCAGCTTAGCGACTAGCGGGAGCACAGATACGCAGTATTTT. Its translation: CASSLATSGSTDTQYF.

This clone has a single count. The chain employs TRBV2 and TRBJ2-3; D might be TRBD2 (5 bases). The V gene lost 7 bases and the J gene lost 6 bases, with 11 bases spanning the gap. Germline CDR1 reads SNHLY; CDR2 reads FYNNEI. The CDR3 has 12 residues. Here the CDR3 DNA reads TGTGCCAGCACCCCTCGAGGGGATACGCAGTATTTT. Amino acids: CASTPRGDTQYF.

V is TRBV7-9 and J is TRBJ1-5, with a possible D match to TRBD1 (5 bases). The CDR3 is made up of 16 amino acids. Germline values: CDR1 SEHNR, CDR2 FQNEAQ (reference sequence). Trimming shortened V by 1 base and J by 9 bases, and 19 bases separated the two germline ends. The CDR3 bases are TGTGCCAGCAGCTTAGGGGTGGGGCAGGGAGGCTTGCCCCAGCATTTT. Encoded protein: CASSLGVGQGGLPQHF. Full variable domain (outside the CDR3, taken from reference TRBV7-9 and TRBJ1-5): DTGVSQNPRHKITKRGQNVTFRCDPISEHNRLYWYRQTLGQGPEFLTYFQNEAQLEKSRLLSDRFSAERPKGSFSTLEIQRTEQGDSAMYLCASSLGVGQGGLPQHFGDGTRLSIL.

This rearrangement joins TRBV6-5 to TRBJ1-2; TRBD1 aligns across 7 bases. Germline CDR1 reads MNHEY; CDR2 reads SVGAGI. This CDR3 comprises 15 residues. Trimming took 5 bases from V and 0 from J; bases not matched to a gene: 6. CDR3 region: CASSRDSYSNYGYTF. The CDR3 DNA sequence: TGTGCCAGCAGTAGGGACAGCTACTCTAACTATGGCTACACCTTC.

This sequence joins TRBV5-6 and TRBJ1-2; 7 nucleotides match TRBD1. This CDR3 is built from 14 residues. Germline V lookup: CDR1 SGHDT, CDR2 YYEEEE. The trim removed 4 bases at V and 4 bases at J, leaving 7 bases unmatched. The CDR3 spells CASSRPGQSYGYTF. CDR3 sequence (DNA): TGTGCCAGCAGCCGACCGGGACAGTCCTATGGCTACACCTTC.

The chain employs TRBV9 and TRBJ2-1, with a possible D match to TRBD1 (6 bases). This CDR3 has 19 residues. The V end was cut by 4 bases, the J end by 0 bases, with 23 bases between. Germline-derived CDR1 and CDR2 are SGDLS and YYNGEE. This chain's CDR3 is CASSPTGLIDLSSYNEQFF. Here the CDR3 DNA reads TGTGCCAGCAGCCCGACAGGCTTAATTGACTTAAGCTCCTACAATGAGCAGTTCTTC.

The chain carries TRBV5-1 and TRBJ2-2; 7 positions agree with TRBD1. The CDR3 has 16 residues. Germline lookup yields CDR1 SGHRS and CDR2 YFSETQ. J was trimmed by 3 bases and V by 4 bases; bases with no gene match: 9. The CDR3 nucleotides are TGCGCCAGCAGCCCGACAGGGCGGCGGGACACCGGGGAGCTGTTTTTT. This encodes CASSPTGRRDTGELFF.

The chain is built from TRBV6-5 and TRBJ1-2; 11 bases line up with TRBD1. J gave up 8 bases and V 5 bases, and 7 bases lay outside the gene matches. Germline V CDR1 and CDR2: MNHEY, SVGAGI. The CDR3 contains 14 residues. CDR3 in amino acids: CASSSGQGASGYTF. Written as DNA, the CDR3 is TGTGCCAGCAGTAGCGGACAGGGGGCCTCGGGCTACACCTTC.

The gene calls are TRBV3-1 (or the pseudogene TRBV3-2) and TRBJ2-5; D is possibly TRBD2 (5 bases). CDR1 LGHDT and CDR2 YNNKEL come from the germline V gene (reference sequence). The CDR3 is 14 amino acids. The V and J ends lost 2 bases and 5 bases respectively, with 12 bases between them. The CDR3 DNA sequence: TGTGCCAGCAGCCAATATACTAGTACGGAGACCCAGTACTTC. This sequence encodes CASSQYTSTETQYF.

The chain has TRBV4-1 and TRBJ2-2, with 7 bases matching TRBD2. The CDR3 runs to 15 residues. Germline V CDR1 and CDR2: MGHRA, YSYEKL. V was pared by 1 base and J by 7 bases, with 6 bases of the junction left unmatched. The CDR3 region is CASSQGRTSGGELFF. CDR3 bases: TGCGCCAGCAGCCAAGGAAGGACTAGTGGCGGGGAGCTGTTTTTT.